This TCR beta chain was sequenced in a study of regulatory T cells in long-lasting Graves disease. Arm-PCR of CDR3 regions and iRepertoire HTBI primers were used to build TCR beta libraries. TCRdb re-called the multiplex PCR reads with MiXCR, one entry per CDR3 protein. Of roughly 490,000 distinct CDR3 sequences listed, around a fifth are singletons. CDR1 and CDR2 from the germline V gene are DFQATT and SNEGSKA (reference sequence). This CDR3 has 13 residues. Trimming removed 3 bases from V and 3 bases from J, with 9 bases in between. The time point here: persistent/refractory GD, antithyroid drugs over 5 years with positive TRAb. RNA extracted from PBMCs served as the sequencing template.

The sequence came from a female donor with Graves disease. Source: peripheral blood mononuclear cells (PBMCs), taken when the disease was refractory, from a patient treated with antithyroid drugs. The V gene is TRBV20-1, the J gene TRBJ1-5; the D is unclear. As DNA, the CDR3 is TGCAGTGCTAGTCGGCGGACCAATCAGCCCCAGCATTTT. Translated: CSASRRTNQPQHF.